These 3 T cell receptor beta chains were all obtained from the same sample, sequenced in a study of blood T cell repertoires in COVID-19. Only in-frame clones appear in the TCRdb table, and some are missing; sequencing was by immunoSEQ multiplex PCR. The profile shows a few hundred thousand clones, 70% to 90% of them singletons. The sequencing input was peripheral blood. The receptor source for this set is a human donor with COVID-19, enrolled during active disease. The donor label of this sample is uncertain.

The V and J genes are TRBV7-9 and TRBJ2-7; 11 bases are shared with TRBD2. Per the germline V gene, CDR1 is SEHNR and CDR2 is FQNEAQ (reference sequence). The CDR3 has 15 residues. V lost 3 bases, J lost 3 bases, and 4 bases stayed unmatched. The CDR3 sequence is CASSFGLAGGYEQYF. CDR3 coding DNA: TGTGCCAGCAGCTTTGGCCTAGCGGGAGGCTACGAGCAGTACTTC.

This clone turned up a few times. V gene TRBV6-2 or TRBV6-3 combines with J gene TRBJ2-1; 9 positions agree with TRBD1. CDR1 is MNHEY, CDR2 SVGEGT, per germline. The trim removed 6 bases at V and 7 bases at J, leaving 10 bases unmatched. This CDR3 has 15 residues. Here the CDR3 reads CASSQGQGLGNEQFF. The CDR3 DNA sequence: TGTGCCAGCAGCCAGGGACAGGGTTTAGGTAATGAGCAGTTCTTC.

The V call is TRBV28, the J call TRBJ2-1, with D possibly matching TRBD2 (6 bases). CDR3 length equals 17 residues. The germline CDR1 and CDR2 sequences are MDHEN and SYDVKM. Trimming stripped 5 bases from V and 0 bases from J, with 17 bases between. CDR3 in DNA: TGTGCCAGCAGTCCCGGGACTTCAGAGAGCTCCTACAATGAGCAGTTCTTC. It encodes CASSPGTSESSYNEQFF.